This T cell receptor beta chain was sequenced during a study of beta chain features in type 1 diabetes. Of the isolated RNA, all was reverse transcribed, and so the sequenced material was expressed TCRB transcripts. Some clones are missing from TCRdb's copy, which holds only in-frame ones; the method was immunoSEQ multiplex PCR. In the table there are 250,000 or so clones, around 68% of which are singletons. To note about this clone: Its matching antigen is unknown.

Points from the study as a whole: TCRB CDR3 length was moderately but significantly reduced in all four CD4+ subsets of Type 1 diabetes patients.

This clonotype was sampled from a man between 25 and 39 years old in good health. Material: naive CD4+ T cells from blood.

Written as DNA, the CDR3 is TGCAGCGTGGGACTAGCGGGAGGGCCAGACAATGAGCAGTTCTTC. Its protein is CSVGLAGGPDNEQFF. This chain links TRBV29-1 with TRBJ2-1; 16 nucleotides match TRBD2. Unmatched junction bases numbered 4, after V lost 6 bases and J lost 5 bases. The CDR3 is 15 residues long. Looked up from germline, CDR1 is SQVTM and CDR2 is ANQGSEA.